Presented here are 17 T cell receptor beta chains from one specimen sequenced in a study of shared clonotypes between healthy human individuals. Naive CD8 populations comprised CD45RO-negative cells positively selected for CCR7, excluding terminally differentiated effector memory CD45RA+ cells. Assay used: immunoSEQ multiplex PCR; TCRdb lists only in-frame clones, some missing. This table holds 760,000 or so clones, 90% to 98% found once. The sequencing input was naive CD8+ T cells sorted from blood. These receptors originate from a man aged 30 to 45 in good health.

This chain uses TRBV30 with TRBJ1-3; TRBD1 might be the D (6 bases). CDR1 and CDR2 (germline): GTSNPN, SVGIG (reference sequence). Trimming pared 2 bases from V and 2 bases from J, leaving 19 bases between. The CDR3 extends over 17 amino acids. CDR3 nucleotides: TGTGCCTGGAGTTACCCGGGGGCAGGGCTAGCTGGAAACACCATATATTTT. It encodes CAWSYPGAGLAGNTIYF.

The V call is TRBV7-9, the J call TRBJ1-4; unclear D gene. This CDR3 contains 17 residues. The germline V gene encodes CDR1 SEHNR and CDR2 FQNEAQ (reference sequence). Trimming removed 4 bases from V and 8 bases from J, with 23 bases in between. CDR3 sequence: CASSYFPAGPGREKLFF. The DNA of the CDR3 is TGTGCCAGCAGCTACTTTCCCGCCGGGCCGGGGAGAGAAAAACTGTTTTTT.

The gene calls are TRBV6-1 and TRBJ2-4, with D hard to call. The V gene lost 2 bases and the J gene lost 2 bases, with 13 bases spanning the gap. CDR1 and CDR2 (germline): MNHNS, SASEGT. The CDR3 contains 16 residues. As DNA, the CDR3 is TGTGCCAGCAGTGAACTAGGGATGGGTACCAAAAACATTCAGTACTTC. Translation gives CASSELGMGTKNIQYF.

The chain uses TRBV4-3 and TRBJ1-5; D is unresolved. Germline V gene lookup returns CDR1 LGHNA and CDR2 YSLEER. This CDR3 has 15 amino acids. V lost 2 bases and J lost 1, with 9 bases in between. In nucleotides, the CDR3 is TGCGCCAGCAGCCAACGGACGGGCAGCAATCAGCCCCAGCATTTT. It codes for CASSQRTGSNQPQHF.

The CDR3 region has the DNA TGCGCCAGCAGTGTAGGGACTAGCGAAAATGAGCAGTTCTTC. Protein: CASSVGTSENEQFF. The J gene is TRBJ2-1, the V gene TRBV10-2, with 10 nucleotides matching TRBD2. The CDR3 totals 14 residues. V lost 4 bases to trimming and J lost 7 bases; unmatched junction nucleotides: 4. The germline V gene encodes CDR1 WSHSY and CDR2 SAAADI.

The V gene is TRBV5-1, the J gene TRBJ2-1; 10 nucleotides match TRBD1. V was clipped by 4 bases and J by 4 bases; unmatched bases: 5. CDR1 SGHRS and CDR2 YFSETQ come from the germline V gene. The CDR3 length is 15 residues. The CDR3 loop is CASSQTGQGYNEQFF. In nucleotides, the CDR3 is TGCGCCAGCAGCCAGACGGGACAGGGGTACAATGAGCAGTTCTTC.

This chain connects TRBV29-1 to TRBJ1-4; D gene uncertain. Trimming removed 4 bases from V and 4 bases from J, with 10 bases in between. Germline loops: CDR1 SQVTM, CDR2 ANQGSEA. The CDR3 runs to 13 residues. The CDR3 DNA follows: TGCAGCGTTGTCTGGACGGATAATGAAAAACTGTTTTTT. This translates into CSVVWTDNEKLFF.

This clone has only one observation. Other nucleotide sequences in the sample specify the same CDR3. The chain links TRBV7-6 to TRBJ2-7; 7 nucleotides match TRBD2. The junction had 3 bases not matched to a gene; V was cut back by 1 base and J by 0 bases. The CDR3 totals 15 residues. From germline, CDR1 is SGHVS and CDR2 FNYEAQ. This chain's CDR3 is CASSLEASGSYEQYF. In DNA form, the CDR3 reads TGTGCCAGCAGCTTAGAGGCTAGCGGCTCCTACGAGCAGTACTTC.

The CDR3 reads CASSLGGDRGQPQHF. The CDR3, as DNA: TGTGCCAGCAGCTTAGGGGGTGACAGAGGCCAGCCCCAGCATTTT. This chain connects TRBV7-9 to TRBJ1-5; tentatively, D is TRBD1 (5 bases). V dropped 1 base and J dropped 7 bases, with 14 bases sitting between them. There are 15 residues in the CDR3. Germline CDR1 and CDR2: SEHNR and FQNEAQ (reference sequence).

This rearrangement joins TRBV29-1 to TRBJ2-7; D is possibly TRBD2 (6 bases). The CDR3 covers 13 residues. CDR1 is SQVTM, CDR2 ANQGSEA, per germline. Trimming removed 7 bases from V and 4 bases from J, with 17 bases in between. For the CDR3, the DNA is TGCAGCGCGCTCCGGGGGAGTTCTTACGAGCAGTACTTC. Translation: CSALRGSSYEQYF.

CDR3 sequence: CASSYGTGSYEQYF. Written as DNA, the CDR3 is TGTGCCAGCAGCTATGGGACTGGCTCCTACGAGCAGTACTTC. The rearrangement links TRBV7-9 to TRBJ2-7, with a tentative D call TRBD2 (6 bases). The CDR3 totals 14 residues. The V gene's germline CDR1 is SEHNR and CDR2 FQNEAQ (reference sequence). The germline V and J ends were trimmed by 4 bases and 0 bases, with 10 bases remaining between them.

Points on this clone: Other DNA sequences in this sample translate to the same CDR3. The CDR3 protein is CASSFPGGTEAFF. In DNA, the CDR3 is TGTGCCAGCAGTTTCCCGGGGGGCACTGAAGCTTTCTTT. The J gene is TRBJ1-1, the V gene TRBV27, with D perhaps matching TRBD1 (5 bases). V lost 3 bases and J 4 bases, leaving 9 bases between the germline ends. Germline V gives CDR1 MNHEY, CDR2 SMNVEV (reference sequence). This CDR3 contains 13 residues.

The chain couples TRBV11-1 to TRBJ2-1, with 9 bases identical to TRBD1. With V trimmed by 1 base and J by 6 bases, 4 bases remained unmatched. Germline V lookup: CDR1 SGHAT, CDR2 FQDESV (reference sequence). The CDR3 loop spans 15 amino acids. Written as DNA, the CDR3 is TGTGCCAGCAGCTTAGGGGACAGGGCAGTCAATGAGCAGTTCTTC. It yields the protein CASSLGDRAVNEQFF.

The CDR3 coding sequence is TGTGCCAGCAGCCAGGTCAGCGGCCTCAGCTCCTACGAGCAGTACTTC. Translating gives CASSQVSGLSSYEQYF. This chain links TRBV14 with TRBJ2-7; D may be TRBD2 (5 bases). The CDR3 is made up of 16 amino acids. Trimming removed 3 bases at V and 0 bases at J, with 15 bases between. Germline values: CDR1 SGHDN, CDR2 FVKESK.

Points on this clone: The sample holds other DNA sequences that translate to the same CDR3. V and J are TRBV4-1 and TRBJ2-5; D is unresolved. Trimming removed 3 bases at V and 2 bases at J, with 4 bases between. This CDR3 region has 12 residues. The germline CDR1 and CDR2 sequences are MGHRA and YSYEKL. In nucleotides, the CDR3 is TGCGCCAGCAGCCAGCCACAAGAGACCCAGTACTTC. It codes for CASSQPQETQYF.

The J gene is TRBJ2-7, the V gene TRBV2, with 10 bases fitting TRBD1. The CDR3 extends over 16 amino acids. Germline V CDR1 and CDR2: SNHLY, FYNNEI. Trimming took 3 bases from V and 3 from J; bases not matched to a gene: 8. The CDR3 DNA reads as TGTGCCAGCAGTGATCCTCCGGGACAGGGGCGCTACGAGCAGTACTTC. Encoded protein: CASSDPPGQGRYEQYF.

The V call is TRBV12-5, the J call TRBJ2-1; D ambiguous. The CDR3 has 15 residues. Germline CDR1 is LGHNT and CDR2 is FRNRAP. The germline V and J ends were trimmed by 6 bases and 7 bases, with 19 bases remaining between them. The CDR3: CASGMFNQLVNEQFF. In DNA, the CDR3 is TGTGCTAGTGGGATGTTTAACCAGCTGGTGAATGAGCAGTTCTTC. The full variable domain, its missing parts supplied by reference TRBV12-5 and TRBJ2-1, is DARVTQTPRHKVTEMGQEVTMRCQPILGHNTVFWYRQTMMQGLELLAYFRNRAPLDDSGMPKDRFSAEMPDATLATLKIQPSEPRDSAVYFCASGMFNQLVNEQFFGPGTRLTVL.